This TCR beta chain appears in the sequencing data of a study of blood T cells in healthy people across ages. Germline CDR1 reads SGHTA; CDR2 reads FQGNSA. V trimming: 5 bases; J trimming: 9 bases; junction bases outside the gene matches: 6. The CDR3 spans 13 residues. The use of a sample-barcoded 5' primer and a J-beta primer mix characterized a second PCR of roughly 6 to 11 cycles. TCRdb used MiXCR to reprocess the 5' RACE reads, holding one entry per CDR3 protein. There are hundreds of thousands of distinct CDR3 sequences in the sample; approximately 30% occur only once, and approximately 15% lies in the top ten.

Sequencing used blood. The chain employs TRBV7-2 and TRBJ2-1; 8 bases are shared with TRBD1. The clonotype comes from a woman over 75 in good health. CDR3 nucleotide sequence: TGTGCCAGCAGCCCACAGGGGGTGGGTGAGCAGTTCTTC. As protein: CASSPQGVGEQFF.